This T cell receptor (beta chain) was obtained from a study of PD-L1 blockade in urothelial cancer (dated by TCRdb to between 2016 and 2019). Looking at the study overall: Every patient began therapy around 2014 and was given atezolizumab 1,200 mg intravenously every 3 weeks. Durable clinical benefit meant progression-free survival longer than 6 months, and TCR features were also tested against progression-free and overall survival. Blood samples yielded a median of about 150,000 T cells and roughly 83,000 unique TCRs, with median clonality 0.080. An ECOG performance status of 0 or 1 was recorded for the patients, and 0 to 3 prior chemotherapy regimens had been received by the patients. Pretreatment blood TCR-seq was available for nearly 30 patients, at least one posttreatment blood collection was obtained for approximately 25 patients, and tumor TCR-seq was available for approximately 25 patients. Blood samples were analyzed 3 weeks after the start of treatment (second dose) and 6 weeks after the start of treatment. Durable clinical benefit was achieved by nine patients and was not achieved by 20 patients. Pretreatment tumor samples and matched peripheral blood, collected serially before and after atezolizumab treatment, underwent TCR sequencing. Somatic, immune and clinical correlates of response to PD-L1 blockade with atezolizumab in urothelial cancer were the focus of an exploratory multi-omic analysis. Whole exome sequencing and RNA sequencing of pretreatment tumors were performed alongside TCR sequencing in the same patients. About 90% of the roughly 29 patients were males with bladder-origin urothelial cancer, and 18 of 29 reported a prior smoking history.

Synthetic TCR analog templates were spiked into each PCR to estimate absolute template abundance from read counts. TCRbeta CDR3 regions were amplified from genomic DNA with bias-controlled V and J gene primers using the immunoSEQ assay. Sequencing of rearranged TCRbeta segments was done at approximately 20X coverage. The authors processed their data as follows. Clustering was used to correct sequencing errors, and CDR3s were annotated against IMGT to assign V, D and J genes. Only productive TCRbeta rearrangements were used in downstream analyses, excluding out-of-frame or stop-codon sequences. To compute clonality, Shannon entropy was normalized by the log of the number of unique productive sequences and then subtracted from one. Fisher's exact test with Benjamini-Hochberg correction, using a cutoff of adjusted p below 0.01, was how clones that differed between time points or between blood and tumor were identified. What TCRdb holds here is the immuneACCESS table cut down to in-frame rearrangements. Part of the clones is not present; checked against another copy, under half of the missing clones reflect an unresolved V gene, and the others are unexplained. D and trimming come from the DNA, and the V and J calls and clone size come from that table. Present in this sample are roughly 100,000 clones, approximately 87% of which were seen just once. 8.4% of the sample is held by the ten biggest clonotypes.

V has 2 bases trimmed and J has 6 bases trimmed; junction bases matching no gene number 7. From the germline V gene, CDR1 is MGHRA and CDR2 is YSYEKL. The CDR3, from cysteine to phenylalanine, totals 15 residues. Only CDR3 DNA remains: 45 bases, in frame from the first base. In the case of this clone: What this receptor recognizes is not known. It has no much larger one-base neighbor in the sample; base qualities were not kept.

Read against the paper, the sample's time point label means: peripheral blood 6 weeks after treatment start. The cohort included about 29 patients with locally advanced or metastatic urothelial carcinoma who were treated at Memorial Sloan Kettering on a trial protocol. Peripheral blood mononuclear cells were collected pretreatment and during treatment, with between 1 and 8 total time points per patient. The Qiagen DNeasy Blood extraction kit was used to purify genomic DNA from total PBMCs and tumor samples. PBMCs were collected pretreatment and during treatment, and were isolated and stored as previously described. Results the study describes overall, beyond this receptor: Greater expansion of tumor-associated TCR clones in peripheral blood 3 weeks after the start of treatment was observed in patients with durable benefit (n of about 24, p = 0.022). Improved progression-free and overall survival was found to be associated with pretreatment peripheral blood TCR clonality below the median. Because of the small sample size (n ≈ 31) and the many exploratory analyses performed, the results are intended to be regarded as hypothesis-generating.

The sample consisted of PBMCs, taken around atezolizumab (anti-PD-L1) treatment. The chain couples TRBV4-1 to TRBJ1-2; 9 central bases correspond to TRBD1. The TCR was taken from a man in his 70s with urothelial cancer. The CDR3 is CASSQQNRGLNGYTF. In nucleotides, the sequence is TGCGCCAGCAGCCAACAAAACAGGGGGCTAAATGGCTACACCTTC.